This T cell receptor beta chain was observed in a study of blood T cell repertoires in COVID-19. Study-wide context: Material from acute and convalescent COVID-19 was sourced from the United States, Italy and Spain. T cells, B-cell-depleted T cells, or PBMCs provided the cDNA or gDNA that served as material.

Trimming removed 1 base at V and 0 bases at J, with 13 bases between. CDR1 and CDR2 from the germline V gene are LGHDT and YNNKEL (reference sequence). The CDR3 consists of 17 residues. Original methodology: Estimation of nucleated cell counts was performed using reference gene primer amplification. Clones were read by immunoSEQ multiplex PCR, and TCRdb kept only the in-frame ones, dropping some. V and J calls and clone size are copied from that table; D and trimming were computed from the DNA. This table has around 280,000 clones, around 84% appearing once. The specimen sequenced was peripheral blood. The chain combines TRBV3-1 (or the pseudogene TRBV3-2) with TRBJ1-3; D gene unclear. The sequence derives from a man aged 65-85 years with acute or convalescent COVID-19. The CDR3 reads CASSQVGRLASGNTIYF. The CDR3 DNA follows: TGTGCCAGCAGCCAAGTGGGCAGGCTGGCCTCTGGAAACACCATATATTTT.